This T cell receptor (beta chain) was retrieved from a study of blood T cells in healthy people across ages. Across the study: Every two T cells gave about one barcoded beta molecule via template switching. Overall study results and limits: Long-lived donors had more naive CD4+ cells and higher diversity than aged donors.

Trimming left V 10 bases short and J 3 bases short, with 9 bases between. Germline CDR1 MNHEY, CDR2 SMNVEV (reference sequence). CDR3 length: 11 residues. Per sample, extraction of total RNA gave at least 6 micrograms in every case. Through a sample-barcoded 5' primer and a J-beta primer mix, a second PCR was run for roughly 6 to 12 cycles. All cDNA molecules were each tagged by a template-switch adaptor with 12 random nucleotides. TCRdb fed the 5' RACE reads into MiXCR, producing one record per CDR3 protein. The profile shows about 2 million distinct CDR3 sequences, 40% to 55% of them singletons. As concerns this clonotype: Its antigen remains unidentified.

The chain is built from TRBV27 and TRBJ1-2; D is undetermined. Sequencing used blood. The receptor was isolated from a middle-aged woman in good health. Here the CDR3 reads CATLGDYGYTF. DNA of the CDR3: TGTGCCACATTAGGAGACTATGGCTACACCTTC.